This TCR beta chain was recorded in a study of blood T cells in healthy people across ages. Turning to this clonotype: Its antigen remains unknown.

Using a J-beta primer mix together with a sample-barcoded 5' primer, a second PCR was run for roughly 7 to 12 cycles. In TCRdb, the 5' RACE reads were re-called with MiXCR into one record per CDR3 protein. The table includes about 770,000 distinct CDR3 sequences, more than 40% detected once. CDR3 length: 16 amino acids. The V and J ends lost 0 bases and 1 base respectively, with 12 bases between them. CDR1 is LGHNA and CDR2 is YSLEER in the germline V gene. Findings of the study overall: Versus aged donors, long-lived donors had higher diversity and more naive CD4+ cells.

This clonotype was sampled from a man aged 60 to 69 in good health. V usage is TRBV4-3 and J usage is TRBJ1-1, with no clear D. Sequencing was performed on blood. The CDR3 here is CASSQDYGGKNTEAFF. DNA of the CDR3: TGCGCCAGCAGCCAAGACTACGGAGGGAAGAACACTGAAGCTTTCTTT.